The 16 T cell receptor beta chains given below trace back to one sample, sequenced in a study of cytomegalovirus exposure and HLA in healthy donors. Vbeta (60) and Jbeta (13) primers were used in the PCR. Clones were sequenced by immunoSEQ multiplex PCR, and TCRdb holds only the in-frame ones, with some missing. The sample yields about 59,000 clones, about 89% seen once. Material for sequencing was PBMCs. These receptors came from a man aged 25-45 years in good health and CMV-seropositive.

This clone was observed once. The CDR3 nucleotides are TGTGCCAGCAGCTTATGGGGGACTCCCGCTGAGCAGTTCTTC. It translates to CASSLWGTPAEQFF. The chain links TRBV13 to TRBJ2-1; a possible D gene is TRBD2 (6 bases). V gave up 2 bases and J gave up 9 bases, with 14 bases separating them. The CDR3 is 14 residues long. Germline assignment: CDR1 PRHDT and CDR2 FYEKMQ (reference sequence).

This clone was seen a single time. J is TRBJ1-1 and V is TRBV5-5; TRBD1 is a possible D gene (6 bases). V was shortened by 7 bases and J by 5 bases, with 18 bases between the two germline ends. This CDR3 has 14 amino acids. Germline V gene data show CDR1 as SGHKS and CDR2 as YYEKEE (reference sequence). CDR3 residues: CASLGGGRGTEAFF. The CDR3 coding sequence is TGTGCCAGCTTGGGGGGGGGCCGGGGGACTGAAGCTTTCTTT. Variable domain in full (rest from reference TRBV5-5 and TRBJ1-1): DAGVTQSPTHLIKTRGQQVTLRCSPISGHKSVSWYQQVLGQGPQFIFQYYEKEERGRGNFPDRFSARQFPNYSSELNVNALLLGDSALYLCASLGGGRGTEAFFGQGTRLTVV.

This chain links TRBV27 with TRBJ2-6; D is undetermined. This CDR3 is 17 amino acids long. The ends were cut back, 2 bases at V and 7 bases at J, with 18 bases in the middle. From germline, CDR1 is MNHEY and CDR2 SMNVEV (reference sequence). CDR3 in amino acids: CASSLNFWVRGANVLTF. The CDR3 DNA sequence: TGTGCCAGCAGTTTAAATTTCTGGGTACGAGGCGCCAACGTCCTGACTTTC.

This chain links TRBV11-3 with TRBJ2-7, with D possibly being TRBD2 (6 bases). Deletions cut 3 bases from V and 3 bases from J, with 9 bases between. CDR3 size: 13 residues. Germline lookup yields CDR1 SGHNT and CDR2 YENEEA. This CDR3 is CASSLEGDYEQYF. In DNA form, the CDR3 reads TGTGCCAGCAGCTTGGAGGGCGACTACGAGCAGTACTTC.

V and J are TRBV14 and TRBJ1-3; D is uncertain. V was cut by 1 base and J by 3 bases, with 13 bases left in between. The germline gives CDR1 SGHDN, CDR2 FVKESK. The CDR3 is 16 residues long. The CDR3 DNA reads TGTGCCAGCAGCCAAGGACCCGGGGTTGGTGGAAACACCATATATTTT. As protein: CASSQGPGVGGNTIYF.

This chain links TRBV27 with TRBJ2-1, with 7 positions matching TRBD1. The length of the CDR3 is 15 residues. V gave up 3 bases and J gave up 0 bases; unmatched junction bases: 2. Per germline, CDR1 MNHEY and CDR2 SMNVEV (reference sequence). The CDR3 spells CASSFGTASYNEQFF. CDR3 bases: TGTGCCAGCAGTTTTGGGACAGCCTCCTACAATGAGCAGTTCTTC.

The genes are TRBV19 and TRBJ2-2; 7 nucleotides align to TRBD2. The V segment lost 5 bases and the J segment 2 bases; nucleotides outside the gene matches: 5. CDR1 is LNHDA and CDR2 is SQIVND in the germline V gene (reference sequence). The CDR3 contains 15 residues. CDR3 coding DNA: TGTGCCAGTAGTGTTACTAGCGAAAACACCGGGGAGCTGTTTTTT. Protein: CASSVTSENTGELFF.

The chain recombines TRBV11-3 with TRBJ2-1; 7 bases map to TRBD2. V shed 1 base, J shed 0 bases, and the junction held 9 bases outside the gene matches. The CDR3 spans 18 residues. In germline, CDR1 is SGHNT, CDR2 YENEEA. CDR3 DNA: TGTGCCAGCAGCTTAGGGGCAGGGAGGGGCCACTCCTACAATGAGCAGTTCTTC. Translating it yields CASSLGAGRGHSYNEQFF. The full variable domain, completed using reference TRBV11-3 and TRBJ2-1, is EAGVVQSPRYKIIEKKQPVAFWCNPISGHNTLYWYLQNLGQGPELLIRYENEEAVDDSQLPKDRFSAERLKGVDSTLKIQPAELGDSAVYLCASSLGAGRGHSYNEQFFGPGTRLTVL.

The V call is TRBV6-5, the J call TRBJ1-5; D not certain. Trimming stripped 6 bases from V and 0 bases from J, with 6 bases between. The CDR3 is 13 amino acids. The germline V gene has CDR1 MNHEY and CDR2 SVGAGI. CDR3 amino acids: CASSLDSNQPQHF. The CDR3, as DNA: TGTGCCAGCAGCCTAGATAGCAATCAGCCCCAGCATTTT.

The J gene is TRBJ2-5, the V gene TRBV5-1; a possible D gene is TRBD1 (5 bases). This CDR3 contains 15 residues. Germline values: CDR1 SGHRS, CDR2 YFSETQ. V was shortened by 0 bases and J by 3 bases, with 12 bases between the two germline ends. The CDR3 is CASSLALGREETQYF. DNA of the CDR3: TGCGCCAGCAGCTTGGCCCTCGGCAGGGAAGAGACCCAGTACTTC.

The genes are TRBV11-2 and TRBJ2-7; 12 bases are shared with TRBD1. Germline-derived CDR1 and CDR2 are SGHAT and FQNNGV. The CDR3 sequence is 15 residues long. With V trimmed by 4 bases and J by 5 bases, 6 bases remained unmatched. CDR3 protein: CASSYLGTGGDEQYF. The CDR3 DNA is TGTGCCAGCAGCTACTTGGGGACAGGGGGCGACGAGCAGTACTTC. The full variable domain, rest sourced from reference TRBV11-2 and TRBJ2-7, is EAGVAQSPRYKIIEKRQSVAFWCNPISGHATLYWYQQILGQGPKLLIQFQNNGVVDDSQLPKDRFSAERLKGVDSTLKIQPAKLEDSAVYLCASSYLGTGGDEQYFGPGTRLTVT.

V gene TRBV5-1 combines with J gene TRBJ2-2; tentative D call: TRBD1 (5 bases). The CDR3 is 14 residues long. CDR1 SGHRS and CDR2 YFSETQ come from the germline V gene. V was clipped by 5 bases and J by 4 bases, with 12 bases between them. CDR3: CASRDMVGTGELFF. CDR3 bases: TGCGCCAGCAGGGACATGGTTGGCACCGGGGAGCTGTTTTTT.

J is TRBJ2-5 and V is TRBV5-4; weak D call: TRBD1 (5 bases). The CDR3 loop spans 13 amino acids. The V end was cut by 1 base, the J end by 1 base, with 5 bases between. Germline V CDR1 and CDR2: SGHNT, YYREEE (reference sequence). The CDR3 loop is CASSLRGQETQYF. DNA for the CDR3: TGTGCCAGCAGCTTGAGGGGCCAAGAGACCCAGTACTTC.

The genes are TRBV25-1 and TRBJ2-5; D unclear. Germline V gene sequence: CDR1 MGHDK, CDR2 SYGVNS. CDR3 length equals 11 residues. V lost 3 bases to trimming and J lost 4 bases, with 3 bases between them. Written as DNA, the CDR3 is TGTGCCAGCAGTGACCGAGAGACCCAGTACTTC. Translated: CASSDRETQYF.

The chain carries TRBV6-1 and TRBJ2-7, with 10 bases that match TRBD1. The V gene end was trimmed by 5 bases and the J gene end by 4 bases; junction bases not matched to a gene: 2. The CDR3 is made up of 13 amino acids. CDR1 and CDR2 from the germline V gene are MNHNS and SASEGT. The CDR3 here is CASSQDRGYEQYF. In DNA, the CDR3 is TGTGCCAGCAGTCAGGACAGGGGGTACGAGCAGTACTTC.

The chain employs TRBV2 and TRBJ2-7; D is ambiguous. V was pared by 8 bases and J by 4 bases, with 12 bases between. The CDR3 contains 12 residues. The germline gives CDR1 SNHLY, CDR2 FYNNEI. The CDR3 reads CASGSESYEQYF. CDR3 nucleotide sequence: TGTGCCAGCGGCAGCGAGAGTTACGAGCAGTACTTC.